One sample yielded the 18 T cell receptor beta chains listed below, sequenced in a study of response to subunit inactivated influenza vaccine. TCRdb processed the RT-PCR reads anew with MiXCR; each CDR3 protein has one entry. The data contain approximately 520,000 distinct CDR3 sequences, about 25% of them singletons. Sequencing used CD4+ T cells sorted from PBMCs, obtained about 5 days after vaccination. The source is a man aged 50-59 years who received an inactivated influenza vaccine.

This clonotype has ten or more counts. V is TRBV12-3 or TRBV12-4 and J is TRBJ2-5; the D gene is possibly TRBD2 (7 bases). V was cut by 5 bases and J by 5 bases, with 18 bases left in between. The CDR3 covers 15 residues. The CDR3 reads CASSEGGASGETQYF. The CDR3 DNA reads TGTGCCAGCAGTGAAGGGGGGGCCAGTGGGGAGACCCAGTACTTC.

The J gene is TRBJ2-2, the V gene TRBV14, with D possibly being TRBD1 (6 bases). Germline loops: CDR1 SGHDN, CDR2 FVKESK. This CDR3 is built from 13 residues. V was pared by 6 bases and J by 5 bases, with 10 bases between. For the CDR3, the DNA is TGTGCCAGCAGTGAACAGGGAACCGGGGAGCTGTTTTTT. Translation gives CASSEQGTGELFF.

The chain links TRBV20-1 to TRBJ2-7; TRBD1 aligns across 7 bases. The trim removed 6 bases at V and 4 bases at J, leaving 6 bases unmatched. The CDR3 length is 12 residues. Germline values: CDR1 DFQATT, CDR2 SNEGSKA (reference sequence). CDR3 region: CSAARDRYEQYF. DNA for the CDR3: TGCAGTGCGGCCCGGGACAGATACGAGCAGTACTTC.

This chain connects TRBV20-1 to TRBJ2-1; TRBD2 matches 12 bases. The CDR3 covers 16 residues. Germline-derived CDR1 and CDR2 are DFQATT and SNEGSKA (reference sequence). The V and J ends lost 5 bases and 6 bases, in that order; junction bases with no gene match: 11. The CDR3 coding sequence is TGCAGTGCTCGACCCACCACTAGCGGGGGGCGCAATGAGCAGTTCTTC. Translated: CSARPTTSGGRNEQFF.

The sample holds a few counts of this clonotype. The CDR3 DNA reads as TGTGCCATCAGGTCTTTGACAGGGAACTCCTACGAGCAGTACTTC. Amino acid sequence: CAIRSLTGNSYEQYF. The genes are TRBV10-3 and TRBJ2-7; the match to TRBD1 covers 7 bases. CDR3 size: 15 residues. Losses at the gene ends were 6 bases for V and 0 bases for J; bases not matched to a gene: 8. Germline V lookup: CDR1 ENHRY, CDR2 SYGVKD.

In its sample, this clonotype was seen a few times. The chain has TRBV5-1 and TRBJ2-7; weak D call: TRBD2 (6 bases). Germline CDR1 SGHRS, CDR2 YFSETQ. The length of the CDR3 is 16 residues. V was trimmed by 1 base and J by 6 bases, leaving 20 bases between them. CDR3 DNA: TGCGCCAGCAGCTTGCGGGTCCTAGCGTTTCCCTCCGAGCAGTACTTC. Protein: CASSLRVLAFPSEQYF.

This clonotype was observed a few times. The CDR3 DNA is TGTGCCAGCAGCTTAGCGAGGAGGAACACCGGGGAGCTGTTTTTT. This encodes CASSLARRNTGELFF. This chain links TRBV7-2 with TRBJ2-2; D not certain. Germline V gives CDR1 SGHTA, CDR2 FQGNSA. The CDR3 consists of 15 residues. Trimming left V 0 bases short and J 1 base short, with 6 bases between.

The CDR3 is CSARDRDLKQYF. The CDR3 DNA is TGCAGTGCTAGAGACCGGGACTTAAAGCAGTACTTC. The gene calls are TRBV20-1 and TRBJ2-7; a possible D gene is TRBD2 (6 bases). The CDR3 runs 12 residues. Looked up from germline, CDR1 is DFQATT and CDR2 is SNEGSKA (reference sequence). Between the trimmed V and J ends, which lost 0 bases and 8 bases, there was a span of 11 bases.

This clonotype turned up a few times. This chain links TRBV6-2 or TRBV6-3 with TRBJ2-7; possible D gene TRBD2, 6 bases. The V end lost 6 bases, the J end lost 2 bases, and 17 bases lay between the germline ends. The CDR3 has 15 residues. Germline lookup yields CDR1 MNHEY and CDR2 SVGEGT. CDR3 coding DNA: TGTGCCAGCAGCAGAATCGGGACTGACCCCTACGAGCAGTACTTC. Encoded protein: CASSRIGTDPYEQYF.

This chain links TRBV7-9 with TRBJ2-2; D perhaps matches TRBD2 (6 bases). Trimming took off 3 bases at V and 5 bases at J, with 10 bases between the two ends. Germline V gene sequence: CDR1 SEHNR, CDR2 FQNEAQ (reference sequence). This CDR3 comprises 14 residues. DNA for the CDR3: TGTGCCAGCAGCTTCTCCCGGGAGACCGGGGAGCTGTTTTTT. Translation: CASSFSRETGELFF. The entire variable domain, with the rest obtained from reference TRBV7-9 and TRBJ2-2, is as follows: DTGVSQNPRHKITKRGQNVTFRCDPISEHNRLYWYRQTLGQGPEFLTYFQNEAQLEKSRLLSDRFSAERPKGSFSTLEIQRTEQGDSAMYLCASSFSRETGELFFGEGSRLTVL.

This rearrangement joins TRBV20-1 to TRBJ1-1; D call uncertain. The V gene's germline CDR1 is DFQATT and CDR2 SNEGSKA (reference sequence). V dropped 1 base and J dropped 3 bases, with 9 bases sitting between them. The CDR3 sequence is 13 residues long. The CDR3 is CSARVQPDTEAFF. For the CDR3, the DNA is TGCAGTGCTAGAGTTCAGCCGGACACTGAAGCTTTCTTT.

J is TRBJ2-2 and V is TRBV12-3 or TRBV12-4; D is unresolved. The V and J ends lost 5 bases and 2 bases respectively, with 12 bases between them. The CDR3 loop spans 15 amino acids. The CDR3 bases are TGTGCCAGCAGTATCAGCAGCGCTAACACCGGGGAGCTGTTTTTT. Translating gives CASSISSANTGELFF.

The rearrangement links TRBV20-1 to TRBJ2-3; D is unresolved. The CDR3 totals 12 residues. Trimming pared 4 bases from V and 2 bases from J, leaving 7 bases between. The germline V gene has CDR1 DFQATT and CDR2 SNEGSKA (reference sequence). The CDR3 DNA sequence: TGCAGTGCTATGGGGAACACAGATACGCAGTATTTT. Translation: CSAMGNTDTQYF.

This sequence joins TRBV12-3 or TRBV12-4 and TRBJ1-2; TRBD1 matches at 12 bases. The CDR3 totals 16 residues. Unmatched junction bases numbered 5, after V lost 3 bases and J lost 3 bases. CDR3 in amino acids: CASSFAGQGAYYGYTF. The CDR3 coding sequence is TGTGCCAGCAGTTTTGCGGGACAGGGGGCTTACTATGGCTACACCTTC.

The V and J genes are TRBV20-1 and TRBJ1-5; D might be TRBD1 (5 bases). V dropped 6 bases and J dropped 7 bases, with 13 bases sitting between them. This CDR3 has 12 amino acids. Germline values: CDR1 DFQATT, CDR2 SNEGSKA (reference sequence). The CDR3 DNA reads as TGCAGTGCAAGAATGGGACTCCAGCCCCAGCATTTT. It encodes CSARMGLQPQHF.

The V call is TRBV28, the J call TRBJ2-3; unclear D gene. V was cut by 2 bases and J by 6 bases, with 9 bases left in between. This CDR3 region has 13 residues. Germline CDR1 reads MDHEN; CDR2 reads SYDVKM. CDR3 residues: CASSLRVSDTQYF. The CDR3 region has the DNA TGTGCCAGCAGTTTAAGAGTTTCGGATACGCAGTATTTT.

The CDR3: CSVDFAGGLNEQFF. The CDR3 nucleotides read TGCAGCGTTGATTTTGCGGGGGGGCTTAATGAGCAGTTCTTC. The gene calls are TRBV29-1 and TRBJ2-1, with TRBD2 matching 9 bases. J lost 7 bases, V lost 3 bases, and 7 bases had no gene match. Germline CDR1 and CDR2: SQVTM and ANQGSEA. The CDR3 spans 14 residues.

The chain carries TRBV5-1 and TRBJ2-3; 14 bases are shared with TRBD2. V was pared by 3 bases and J by 4 bases, with 4 bases of the junction left unmatched. Germline V CDR1 and CDR2: SGHRS, YFSETQ. This CDR3 contains 16 residues. This chain's CDR3 is CASSSGTSGRSDTQYF. CDR3 coding DNA: TGCGCCAGCAGCTCCGGGACTAGCGGGAGATCAGATACGCAGTATTTT.